The 20 T cell receptor beta chains in this list originate from one sample, sequenced in a study of T cells in Graves' hyperthyroidism and ophthalmopathy (dated by TCRdb to the late 2010s). The library was made by multiplex PCR. This sample was sequenced with an Illumina HiSeq 2000. TCR beta CDR3 regions were amplified from RNA transcripts. For the first round of RT-PCR on the TCR CDR3, the HTBI primer set was used together with the Qiagen OneStep RT-PCR kit. The raw public reads went through TCRdb reprocessing: fastp at Q25, MiXCR clone calling, in-frame beta chains kept. Rows with one shared CDR3 protein collapse into an entry with the most common genes and DNA. The sample yields 160,000 or so distinct CDR3 sequences; roughly 10% were counted once. The ten largest make up roughly a fifth of the sample. The sample taken for sequencing was blood. Source of these receptors: a woman aged 18-35 years with Graves' hyperthyroidism that later progressed to Graves' ophthalmopathy.

In this sample, this clonotype turned up many times. The J gene is TRBJ2-1, the V gene TRBV2; D possibly corresponds to TRBD2 (7 bases). Per the germline V gene, CDR1 is SNHLY and CDR2 is FYNNEI. V lost 1 base and J 6 bases, leaving 13 bases between the germline ends. This CDR3 has 15 residues. DNA for the CDR3: TGTGCCAGCAGTGAAGGCCGGGGGGCCGGCAATGAGCAGTTCTTC. This gives the protein CASSEGRGAGNEQFF.

This clonotype was detected many times. The chain joins TRBV4-2 to TRBJ1-4; the D is unclear. There are 13 residues in the CDR3. The germline gives CDR1 LGHNA, CDR2 YNFKEQ. Trimming left V 5 bases short and J 7 bases short, with 11 bases between. The CDR3: CASSGRRAEKLFF. The DNA of the CDR3 is TGTGCCAGCAGCGGACGTCGGGCTGAAAAACTGTTTTTT.

In this sample, this clonotype turned up many times. J is TRBJ2-3 and V is TRBV7-9, with D possibly being TRBD1 (5 bases). CDR3 size: 15 residues. The V and J ends lost 2 bases and 5 bases respectively, with 14 bases between them. CDR1 and CDR2 (germline): SEHNR, FQNEAQ (reference sequence). The CDR3 DNA follows: TGTGCCAGCAGCTTACGCAAGGGGCTGGAAGATACGCAGTATTTT. Protein product: CASSLRKGLEDTQYF. Supplemented by reference TRBV7-9 and TRBJ2-3, the full variable domain reads DTGVSQNPRHKITKRGQNVTFRCDPISEHNRLYWYRQTLGQGPEFLTYFQNEAQLEKSRLLSDRFSAERPKGSFSTLEIQRTEQGDSAMYLCASSLRKGLEDTQYFGPGTRLTVL.

This clonotype was counted ten times or more. CDR3 coding DNA: TGTGCCAGCAGTTTAGCGGACGAGTACAATGAGCAGTTCTTC. Translation: CASSLADEYNEQFF. J is TRBJ2-1 and V is TRBV6-1; a weak D match, TRBD2 (6 bases). Germline-derived CDR1 and CDR2 are MNHNS and SASEGT. V was clipped by 5 bases and J by 4 bases, with 12 bases between them. The CDR3 sequence is 14 residues long.

The V and J genes are TRBV27 and TRBJ2-1; D possibly uses TRBD1 or TRBD2 (6 bases each). The V end lost 2 bases, the J end lost 7 bases, and 15 bases lay between the germline ends. Germline CDR1 reads MNHEY; CDR2 reads SMNVEV (reference sequence). The CDR3 contains 15 residues. The CDR3 DNA is TGTGCCAGCAGTTTACCGGGAGTGGGGGCGAATGAGCAGTTCTTC. Encoded protein: CASSLPGVGANEQFF.

In its sample, this clonotype was seen many times. The chain joins TRBV11-3 to TRBJ2-2; D may match TRBD1 or TRBD2 (5 bases each). The CDR3 contains 12 residues. V was shortened by 3 bases and J by 7 bases, with 6 bases between the two germline ends. Germline V CDR1 and CDR2: SGHNT, YENEEA. The CDR3, as DNA: TGTGCCAGCAGCTTGGGGGACGGGGAGCTGTTTTTT. This gives the protein CASSLGDGELFF. Full variable domain (missing parts from reference TRBV11-3 and TRBJ2-2): EAGVVQSPRYKIIEKKQPVAFWCNPISGHNTLYWYLQNLGQGPELLIRYENEEAVDDSQLPKDRFSAERLKGVDSTLKIQPAELGDSAVYLCASSLGDGELFFGEGSRLTVL.

This clonotype has a count of ten or more. This chain connects TRBV2 to TRBJ1-4, with 11 bases matching TRBD1. V lost 6 bases and J lost 6; bases outside the gene matches: 3. This CDR3 is built from 14 residues. Germline CDR1 SNHLY, CDR2 FYNNEI. In nucleotides, the CDR3 is TGTGCCAGCAGGGACAGGGGGCTGGATGAAAAACTGTTTTTT. Translating it yields CASRDRGLDEKLFF.

In its sample, this clonotype was seen a few times. The CDR3: CASSLLAGGTTDTQYF. Here the CDR3 DNA reads TGTGCCAGCAGCCTACTAGCGGGGGGAACCACAGATACGCAGTATTTT. The J gene is TRBJ2-3, the V gene TRBV5-6, with 12 nucleotides matching TRBD2. There are 16 residues in the CDR3. The V gene end was trimmed by 4 bases and the J gene end by 2 bases; junction bases not matched to a gene: 5. Germline V gives CDR1 SGHDT, CDR2 YYEEEE.

Ten or more counts support this clonotype. V gene TRBV20-1 combines with J gene TRBJ1-6; perhaps TRBD1 as D (6 bases). Germline lookup yields CDR1 DFQATT and CDR2 SNEGSKA (reference sequence). This CDR3 comprises 15 residues. With 3 bases removed from V and 6 bases from J, the gap between germline ends came to 15 bases. The CDR3 is CSASRQGPINSPLHF. For the CDR3, the DNA is TGCAGTGCTAGTAGGCAGGGGCCCATTAATTCACCCCTCCACTTT.

The V and J genes are TRBV4-1 and TRBJ1-2; D is undetermined. From germline, CDR1 is MGHRA and CDR2 YSYEKL. Between the trimmed V and J ends, which lost 0 bases and 8 bases, there was a span of 7 bases. This CDR3 region has 12 residues. As DNA, the CDR3 is TGCGCCAGCAGCCAAGATGGAGGGGGCTACACCTTC. It codes for CASSQDGGGYTF.

The chain links TRBV28 to TRBJ1-1; D unclear. CDR3 length: 11 amino acids. CDR1 MDHEN and CDR2 SYDVKM come from the germline V gene. Trimming pared 3 bases from V and 6 bases from J, leaving 5 bases between. DNA for the CDR3: TGTGCCAGCAGTTTCGGGCCTGAAGCTTTCTTT. Amino acids: CASSFGPEAFF.

About this clonotype itself: An end of the junction does not agree with germline; a read error may underlie this. The V gene is TRBV4-2, the J gene TRBJ2-4; TRBD2 agrees at 11 bases. Germline V CDR1 and CDR2: LGHNA, YNFKEQ. This CDR3 has 16 residues. The CDR3 reads CASSPTLAGAINIQYF. CDR3 in DNA: TGTGCCAGCAGCCCCACACTAGCGGGGGCCATAAACATTCAGTACTTC.

Ten or more counts support this clonotype. Here the CDR3 reads CASSLGPMTEAFF. The CDR3 DNA reads as TGTGCCAGCAGCTTAGGTCCGATGACTGAAGCTTTCTTT. The chain combines TRBV7-2 with TRBJ1-1; D is ambiguous. Trimming shortened V by 1 base and J by 5 bases, and 8 bases separated the two germline ends. The CDR3 spans 13 residues. The V gene's germline CDR1 is SGHTA and CDR2 FQGNSA.

The DNA for the CDR3 is TGTGCCAGTAGTCCTACTAGGGGGGGCTACAATGAGCAGTTCTTC. Its protein product is CASSPTRGGYNEQFF. The chain links TRBV19 to TRBJ2-1; possibly TRBD2 for D (7 bases). This CDR3 contains 15 residues. Germline lookup yields CDR1 LNHDA and CDR2 SQIVND (reference sequence). Trimming removed 5 bases from V and 3 bases from J, with 14 bases in between.

This clonotype has a handful of counts. The chain is built from TRBV10-2 and TRBJ1-5, with D possibly TRBD1 on 5 matching bases. The germline CDR1 and CDR2 sequences are WSHSY and SAAADI. The CDR3 consists of 16 residues. Trimming shortened V by 8 bases and J by 4 bases, and 21 bases separated the two germline ends. The chain's CDR3 is CASSKKRGGGNQPQHF. The CDR3, as DNA: TGCGCCAGCTCCAAAAAAAGGGGTGGGGGGAATCAGCCCCAGCATTTT.

This chain links TRBV20-1 with TRBJ2-2, with TRBD2 identical over 9 bases. Germline trimming cut 6 bases from V and 6 bases from J; bases unmatched to any gene: 2. In germline, CDR1 is DFQATT, CDR2 SNEGSKA (reference sequence). This CDR3 is built from 12 residues. The CDR3 loop is CSAWTSAGELFF. The CDR3 coding sequence is TGCAGTGCCTGGACTAGCGCCGGGGAGCTGTTTTTT.

This clonotype was picked up many times. The CDR3 is CASSYRGSGNTIYF. In DNA form, the CDR3 reads TGTGCCAGCAGCTACAGGGGCTCTGGAAACACCATATATTTT. This chain uses TRBV7-9 with TRBJ1-3, with 7 bases matching TRBD1. Losses at the gene ends were 4 bases for V and 0 bases for J; bases not matched to a gene: 0. Per the germline V gene, CDR1 is SEHNR and CDR2 is FQNEAQ (reference sequence). CDR3 length: 14 amino acids.

About this clonotype itself: This sequence may be a read error, since a much larger clone differs from it by one base. Because it lacks the conserved phenylalanine or tryptophan at the end, this CDR3 is likely a read error. The chain carries TRBV2 and TRBJ1-1; no clear D gene. The V end was cut by 7 bases, the J end by 1 base, with 13 bases between. CDR3 length equals 14 residues. Germline V CDR1 and CDR2: SNHLY, FYNNEI. CDR3 sequence (DNA): TGTGCCAGCACCCGCGGCATTCCGAACACTGAAGCTTTCCTT. As protein: CASTRGIPNTEAFL.

The rearrangement links TRBV2 to TRBJ2-5; 10 bases are a match to TRBD2. The trim removed 0 bases at V and 0 bases at J, leaving 13 bases unmatched. The germline CDR1 and CDR2 sequences are SNHLY and FYNNEI. The CDR3 consists of 20 residues. The CDR3 nucleotides read TGTGCCAGCAGTGAAGCGGATGTGGCTAGCGGGAGCGGGCACCAAGAGACCCAGTACTTC. This gives the protein CASSEADVASGSGHQETQYF.

There are a few counts of this clonotype. An end of the junction differs from the germline gene, which may be a read error. CDR3 in amino acids: CASSYRTSGNEQLF. CDR3 in DNA: TGTGCCAGCAGCTATAGGACTAGCGGGAATGAGCAGCTCTTC. The rearrangement uses TRBV7-6 and TRBJ2-1, with 12 positions matching TRBD2. CDR3 length equals 14 residues. CDR1 SGHVS and CDR2 FNYEAQ come from the germline V gene.